This T cell receptor beta chain was profiled in a study of blood T cell repertoires in COVID-19. Overall study: PBMCs, B-cell-depleted T cells, or T cells provided the cDNA or gDNA that made up the material.

The assay was immunoSEQ multiplex PCR, and TCRdb's table has in-frame clones only and misses some. Seen here are some 120,000 clones, about 85% observed once, and the top ten hold about 6.2%. The receptor was isolated from a man at least 80 years old with active or convalescent COVID-19. The source material was peripheral blood.

The CDR3 loop reads CASSTVPGFEQYF. In DNA, the CDR3 is TGTGCCAGTAGTACGGTACCAGGGTTCGAGCAGTACTTC. The V call is TRBV19, the J call TRBJ2-7, with D possibly being TRBD1 (5 bases). Germline values: CDR1 LNHDA, CDR2 SQIVND (reference sequence). CDR3 length: 13 amino acids. V dropped 4 bases and J dropped 6 bases, with 13 bases sitting between them.